The 29 T cell receptor beta chains given below trace back to one sample, sequenced in a study of shared clonotypes between healthy human individuals. Using immunoSEQ multiplex PCR, the repertoire was profiled, and TCRdb retains in-frame clones only, with some absent. The sample records 2 million to 2.5 million clones, almost 96% being singletons. The sample taken for sequencing was naive CD4+ T cells sorted from blood. As to subset: CD45RA+ positively selected. The receptors derive from a man between 18 and 35 years old in good health.

V usage is TRBV4-3 and J usage is TRBJ2-3; D possibly corresponds to TRBD1 (6 bases). With 0 bases removed from V and 2 bases from J, the gap between germline ends came to 12 bases. The length of the CDR3 is 16 residues. The germline V gene has CDR1 LGHNA and CDR2 YSLEER. The CDR3 loop is CASSQDLGHLTDTQYF. Written as DNA, the CDR3 is TGCGCCAGCAGCCAAGATCTGGGACACCTCACAGATACGCAGTATTTT.

The chain combines TRBV14 with TRBJ1-2, with 7 bases matching TRBD1. Trimming took 6 bases from V and 4 from J; bases not matched to a gene: 5. Looked up from germline, CDR1 is SGHDN and CDR2 is FVKESK. CDR3 size: 13 residues. CDR3 in amino acids: CASSPDRSYGYTF. The CDR3 DNA follows: TGTGCCAGCAGTCCGGACAGGTCCTATGGCTACACCTTC.

This sequence joins TRBV14 and TRBJ1-4; a possible D gene is TRBD1 (5 bases). Germline V gene sequence: CDR1 SGHDN, CDR2 FVKESK. The V and J ends lost 1 base and 4 bases respectively, with 13 bases between them. CDR3 length equals 16 residues. CDR3 in DNA: TGTGCCAGCAGCCAAGTTTACAGGACGAATAATGAAAAACTGTTTTTT. The encoded protein is CASSQVYRTNNEKLFF.

The CDR3 here is CASSSNRVPYEQYF. The CDR3 DNA reads as TGTGCCAGCAGTTCGAACAGGGTCCCCTACGAGCAGTACTTC. The V and J genes are TRBV28 and TRBJ2-7; the D gene is possibly TRBD1 (6 bases). V lost 4 bases, J lost 2 bases, and 12 bases lay in between. The CDR3 length is 14 residues. Germline CDR1 is MDHEN and CDR2 is SYDVKM.

The chain employs TRBV9 and TRBJ1-1, with 8 bases that match TRBD1. Per germline, CDR1 SGDLS and CDR2 YYNGEE. V lost 4 bases to trimming and J lost 5 bases; unmatched junction nucleotides: 4. The CDR3 covers 13 residues. The CDR3: CASSINRGTEAFF. The CDR3 DNA reads TGTGCCAGCAGCATAAACAGGGGGACTGAAGCTTTCTTT.

The V and J genes are TRBV18 and TRBJ1-1; no definite D call. This CDR3 is 14 amino acids long. Germline CDR1 and CDR2: KGHSH and LQKENI. Trimming took 0 bases from V and 0 from J, leaving 5 bases between them. CDR3 sequence (DNA): TGTGCCAGCTCACCACCGGAGGTGAACACTGAAGCTTTCTTT. Protein product: CASSPPEVNTEAFF.

This chain joins TRBV4-3 and TRBJ2-3, with unresolved D. The V and J ends lost 4 bases and 4 bases respectively, with 15 bases between them. Germline V gives CDR1 LGHNA, CDR2 YSLEER. This CDR3 is built from 15 residues. This CDR3 is CASSLNERFPDTQYF. As DNA, the CDR3 is TGCGCCAGCAGCCTAAATGAAAGGTTTCCAGATACGCAGTATTTT.

CDR3 DNA: TGTGCCTGGAGTGTAAAGTCGTGGCGGGAGGGGATCGTTAGCTCCTACAATGAGCAGTTCTTC. Protein: CAWSVKSWREGIVSSYNEQFF. V usage is TRBV30 and J usage is TRBJ2-1, with 9 bases lining up with TRBD2. CDR3 length equals 21 residues. Germline V gene data show CDR1 as GTSNPN and CDR2 as SVGIG (reference sequence). The V gene end was trimmed by 0 bases and the J gene end by 0 bases; junction bases not matched to a gene: 18.

As concerns this clone: At one end the junction does not follow the germline gene, possibly because of a read error. The chain couples TRBV5-1 to TRBJ2-5, with TRBD1 matching 11 bases. In germline, CDR1 is SGHRS, CDR2 YFSETQ. The CDR3 extends over 13 amino acids. The CDR3 protein is CASSRYYRDRGNF. In DNA form, the CDR3 reads TGCGCCAGCAGCCGATATTACCGGGACAGGGGGAACTTC.

The V and J genes are TRBV7-9 and TRBJ1-6, with D hard to call. CDR3 length: 14 amino acids. Trimming stripped 1 base from V and 6 bases from J, with 7 bases between. Germline-derived CDR1 and CDR2 are SEHNR and FQNEAQ (reference sequence). CDR3: CASSLGVGNSPLHF. The CDR3 DNA sequence: TGTGCCAGCAGCTTAGGTGTAGGTAATTCACCCCTCCACTTT.

This chain joins TRBV5-1 and TRBJ1-4; D perhaps matches TRBD1 (5 bases). Germline V CDR1 and CDR2: SGHRS, YFSETQ. Trimming removed 3 bases from V and 2 bases from J, with 14 bases in between. This CDR3 region has 16 residues. The CDR3 nucleotides are TGCGCCAGCAGCTCCCCCCCAGGGCGCACTAATGAAAAACTGTTTTTT. Translating it yields CASSSPPGRTNEKLFF.

V and J are TRBV6-5 and TRBJ2-7; TRBD1 might be the D (6 bases). Trimming shortened V by 6 bases and J by 2 bases, and 14 bases separated the two germline ends. CDR1 is MNHEY and CDR2 is SVGAGI in the germline V gene. The CDR3 is 14 residues long. This CDR3 is CASSRRQETYEQYF. The CDR3 nucleotides read TGTGCCAGCAGCCGTCGACAGGAAACCTACGAGCAGTACTTC.

The chain recombines TRBV6-1 with TRBJ2-7; D call uncertain. V was clipped by 6 bases and J by 3 bases, with 9 bases between them. The CDR3 is made up of 12 amino acids. The germline V gene has CDR1 MNHNS and CDR2 SASEGT. The CDR3 DNA reads as TGTGCCAGCAGGGACGGCGGCTACGAGCAGTACTTC. Its protein is CASRDGGYEQYF.

The chain has TRBV6-1 and TRBJ2-7; 11 bases line up with TRBD1. The CDR3 spans 15 residues. Per the germline V gene, CDR1 is MNHNS and CDR2 is SASEGT. Trimming cost V 2 bases and J 7 bases; bases outside gene matches: 7. This CDR3 is CASSETGTGGWEQYF. CDR3 in DNA: TGTGCCAGCAGTGAAACGGGGACAGGGGGATGGGAGCAGTACTTC.

The chain's CDR3 is CASTGAGSGANVLTF. The CDR3, as DNA: TGTGCCAGCACAGGCGCGGGTTCTGGGGCCAACGTCCTGACTTTC. The chain joins TRBV28 to TRBJ2-6, with D maybe TRBD2 (5 bases). The CDR3 has 15 residues. The V end lost 7 bases, the J end lost 1 base, and 11 bases lay between the germline ends. Germline CDR1 and CDR2: MDHEN and SYDVKM.

The rearrangement joins TRBV2 to TRBJ1-1, with TRBD1 identical over 8 bases. Germline values: CDR1 SNHLY, CDR2 FYNNEI. V lost 6 bases and J lost 1; bases outside the gene matches: 7. This CDR3 spans 15 amino acids. The CDR3 DNA reads TGTGCCAGCAGGGAGGGACAGGTGGGGAACACTGAAGCTTTCTTT. This gives the protein CASREGQVGNTEAFF.

J is TRBJ2-4 and V is TRBV6-1; tentative D call: TRBD2 (6 bases). The V gene's germline CDR1 is MNHNS and CDR2 SASEGT. The CDR3 has 13 amino acids. V lost 3 bases, J lost 6 bases, and 9 bases lay in between. Here the CDR3 reads CASSDGGGNIQYF. The CDR3 DNA reads TGTGCCAGCAGTGACGGGGGAGGAAACATTCAGTACTTC.

The rearrangement uses TRBV19 and TRBJ1-2; D might be TRBD1 (5 bases). Germline CDR1 is LNHDA and CDR2 is SQIVND (reference sequence). The CDR3 is 13 amino acids. Trimming took 8 bases from V and 8 from J, leaving 18 bases between them. In DNA form, the CDR3 reads TGTGCCAGTCGGGGGGGTACTACTCCGGGCTACACCTTC. Amino acid sequence: CASRGGTTPGYTF.

V and J are TRBV14 and TRBJ2-2; D is perhaps TRBD1 (6 bases). Trimming pared 1 base from V and 1 base from J, leaving 13 bases between. Germline-derived CDR1 and CDR2 are SGHDN and FVKESK. The CDR3 spans 17 residues. CDR3 region: CASSQGSPGQNTGELFF. The CDR3 bases are TGTGCCAGCAGCCAAGGTTCTCCGGGACAGAACACCGGGGAGCTGTTTTTT.

V usage is TRBV2 and J usage is TRBJ2-7; weak D call: TRBD1 (6 bases). There are 15 residues in the CDR3. Between the trimmed V and J ends, which lost 6 bases and 1 base, there was a span of 16 bases. The V gene's germline CDR1 is SNHLY and CDR2 FYNNEI. CDR3 in amino acids: CASRVEGVGSYEQYF. The CDR3, as DNA: TGTGCCAGCAGGGTCGAGGGGGTCGGGTCCTACGAGCAGTACTTC.

This clone showed up just once. The chain is built from TRBV14 and TRBJ1-1; D remains ambiguous. Germline lookup yields CDR1 SGHDN and CDR2 FVKESK. With 0 bases removed from V and 6 bases from J, the gap between germline ends came to 17 bases. The CDR3 is 16 amino acids. CDR3 region: CASSQDLGRRVSEAFF. The DNA of the CDR3 is TGTGCCAGCAGCCAAGATTTAGGACGGAGGGTTTCTGAAGCTTTCTTT. Full variable domain (missing parts from reference TRBV14 and TRBJ1-1): EAGVTQFPSHSVIEKGQTVTLRCDPISGHDNLYWYRRVMGKEIKFLLHFVKESKQDESGMPNNRFLAERTGGTYSTLKVQPAELEDSGVYFCASSQDLGRRVSEAFFGQGTRLTVV.

This clone was seen a single time. The chain couples TRBV7-2 to TRBJ1-2; 9 positions agree with TRBD1. The germline V gene has CDR1 SGHTA and CDR2 FQGNSA. Trimming at V came to 1 base and at J to 3 bases, leaving 3 bases not matched to a gene. There are 15 residues in the CDR3. The CDR3 nucleotides read TGTGCCAGCAGCTTAGGGGACAGGGCGGACTATGGCTACACCTTC. This gives the protein CASSLGDRADYGYTF.

The chain has TRBV11-3 and TRBJ2-3; D is perhaps TRBD2 (7 bases). Germline V gene lookup returns CDR1 SGHNT and CDR2 YENEEA. V was trimmed by 1 base and J by 2 bases, leaving 10 bases between them. The CDR3 runs 15 residues. The CDR3 reads CASSLAGGITDTQYF. In DNA form, the CDR3 reads TGTGCCAGCAGCTTAGCGGGGGGCATCACAGATACGCAGTATTTT.

This chain links TRBV6-6 with TRBJ1-2, with D perhaps TRBD1 (5 bases). CDR1 is MNHNY and CDR2 is SVGAGI in the germline V gene (reference sequence). The germline V and J ends were trimmed by 6 bases and 4 bases, with 21 bases remaining between them. This CDR3 is built from 16 residues. CDR3 region: CASSSGRVSLGYGYTF. DNA for the CDR3: TGTGCCAGCAGCTCAGGGCGGGTTTCCCTCGGCTATGGCTACACCTTC.

The chain has TRBV18 and TRBJ1-5, with D possibly TRBD1 on 5 matching bases. Germline lookup yields CDR1 KGHSH and CDR2 LQKENI. The CDR3 covers 18 residues. Trimming removed 6 bases at V and 1 base at J, with 22 bases between. The CDR3 DNA follows: TGTGCCAGCTCCCCCCAGTCAGCAGGGATGGGGAGCAATCAGCCCCAGCATTTT. It yields the protein CASSPQSAGMGSNQPQHF. Full variable domain (outside the CDR3, taken from reference TRBV18 and TRBJ1-5): NAGVMQNPRHLVRRRGQEARLRCSPMKGHSHVYWYRQLPEEGLKFMVYLQKENIIDESGMPKERFSAEFPKEGPSILRIQQVVRGDSAAYFCASSPQSAGMGSNQPQHFGDGTRLSIL.

This chain joins TRBV30 and TRBJ1-1; 7 nucleotides match TRBD1. V shed 2 bases, J shed 8 bases, and the junction held 2 bases outside the gene matches. The CDR3 covers 11 residues. Germline V lookup: CDR1 GTSNPN, CDR2 SVGIG (reference sequence). CDR3 protein: CAWSQGGEAFF. The CDR3 DNA reads TGTGCCTGGAGTCAGGGGGGCGAAGCTTTCTTT.

This clone has just one count. This chain links TRBV18 with TRBJ2-5; possible D gene TRBD2, 5 bases. Germline-derived CDR1 and CDR2 are KGHSH and LQKENI. V was cut by 4 bases and J by 2 bases, with 8 bases left in between. This CDR3 spans 13 amino acids. CDR3 sequence: CASSLEEQETQYF. The CDR3 DNA is TGTGCCAGCTCACTGGAGGAACAAGAGACCCAGTACTTC. Full variable domain (outside the CDR3, taken from reference TRBV18 and TRBJ2-5): NAGVMQNPRHLVRRRGQEARLRCSPMKGHSHVYWYRQLPEEGLKFMVYLQKENIIDESGMPKERFSAEFPKEGPSILRIQQVVRGDSAAYFCASSLEEQETQYFGPGTRLLVL.

Comments on this clone: Additional DNA sequences in this sample encode the identical CDR3. The chain couples TRBV5-1 to TRBJ1-2; D is unresolved. V lost 4 bases to trimming and J lost 5 bases, with 9 bases between them. The CDR3 runs to 12 residues. Germline-derived CDR1 and CDR2 are SGHRS and YFSETQ. CDR3 DNA sequence: TGCGCCAGCAGCCCGGACCGTTATGGCTACACCTTC. Translated, it gives CASSPDRYGYTF.

The genes are TRBV7-2 and TRBJ2-1; 7 positions agree with TRBD1. Looked up from germline, CDR1 is SGHTA and CDR2 is FQGNSA. V trimming: 7 bases; J trimming: 2 bases; junction bases outside the gene matches: 5. This CDR3 has 14 amino acids. Here the CDR3 reads CASIRDRAYNEQFF. Here the CDR3 DNA reads TGTGCCAGCATCCGGGACAGAGCCTACAATGAGCAGTTCTTC.